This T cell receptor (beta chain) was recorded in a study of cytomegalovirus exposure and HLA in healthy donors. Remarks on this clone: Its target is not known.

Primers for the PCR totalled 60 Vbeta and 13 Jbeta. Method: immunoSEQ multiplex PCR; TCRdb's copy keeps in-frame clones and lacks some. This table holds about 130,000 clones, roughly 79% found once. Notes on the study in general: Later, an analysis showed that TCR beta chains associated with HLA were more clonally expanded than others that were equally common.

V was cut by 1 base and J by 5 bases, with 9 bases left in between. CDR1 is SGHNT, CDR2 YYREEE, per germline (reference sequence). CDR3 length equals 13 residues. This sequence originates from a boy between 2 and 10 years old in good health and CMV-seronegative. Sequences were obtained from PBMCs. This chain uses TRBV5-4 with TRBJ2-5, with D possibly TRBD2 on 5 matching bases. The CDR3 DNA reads TGTGCCAGCAGCTTGTGGCAGCGGGAGACCCAGTACTTC. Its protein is CASSLWQRETQYF.